This T cell receptor beta chain was obtained from a study of T cells in tuberculosis. Sorting used thawed, overnight-rested PBMC stained with anti-CD3, a viability dye and GMM-loaded CD1B tetramer. CD1B tetramers were loaded with Rhodococcus equi-derived C32 glucose monomycolate. The CDR3 totals 13 residues. V lost 4 bases to trimming and J lost 5 bases, with 11 bases between them. The germline V gene encodes CDR1 SGHNT and CDR2 YYREEE (reference sequence). TCR-alpha and TCR-beta chains were sequenced unpaired. Profiling relied on immunoSEQ multiplex PCR, and the TCRdb table lists in-frame clones only, not all of them. The repertoire holds 85,000 to 90,000 clones, with approximately 91% as singletons.

Sequencing was carried out using CD1b-GMM tetramer-negative cells sorted from PBMCs. The genes are TRBV5-4 and TRBJ2-3; a possible D gene is TRBD1 (6 bases). The source of this sequence is an adult woman with latent tuberculosis. CDR3: CASSPRGLDTQYF. The CDR3 nucleotides read TGTGCCAGCAGCCCCAGGGGTTTAGATACGCAGTATTTT.